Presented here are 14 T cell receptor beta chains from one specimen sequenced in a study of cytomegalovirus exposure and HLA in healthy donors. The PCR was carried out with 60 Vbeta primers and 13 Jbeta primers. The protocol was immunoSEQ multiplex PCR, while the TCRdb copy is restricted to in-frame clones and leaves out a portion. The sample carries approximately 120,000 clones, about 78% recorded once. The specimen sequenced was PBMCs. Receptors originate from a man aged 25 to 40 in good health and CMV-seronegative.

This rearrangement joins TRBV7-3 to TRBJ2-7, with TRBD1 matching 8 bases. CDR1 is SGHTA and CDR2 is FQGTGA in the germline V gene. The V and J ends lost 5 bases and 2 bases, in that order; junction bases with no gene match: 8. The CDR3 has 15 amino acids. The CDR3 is CASSPTGGSPYEQYF. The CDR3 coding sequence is TGTGCCAGCAGCCCAACAGGGGGGTCTCCCTACGAGCAGTACTTC.

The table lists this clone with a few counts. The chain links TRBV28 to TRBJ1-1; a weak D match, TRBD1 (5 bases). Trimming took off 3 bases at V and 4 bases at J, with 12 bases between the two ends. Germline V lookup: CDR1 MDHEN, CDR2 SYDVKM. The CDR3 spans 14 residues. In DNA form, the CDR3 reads TGTGCCAGCAGTTTCCTGCAGGGTCGCACTGAAGCTTTCTTT. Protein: CASSFLQGRTEAFF.

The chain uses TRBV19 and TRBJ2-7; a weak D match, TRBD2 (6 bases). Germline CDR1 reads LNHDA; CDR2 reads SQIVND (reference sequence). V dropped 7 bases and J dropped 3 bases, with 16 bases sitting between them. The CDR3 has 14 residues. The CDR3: CASTLEEGSYEQYF. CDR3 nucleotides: TGTGCCAGTACCCTAGAGGAGGGAAGCTACGAGCAGTACTTC.

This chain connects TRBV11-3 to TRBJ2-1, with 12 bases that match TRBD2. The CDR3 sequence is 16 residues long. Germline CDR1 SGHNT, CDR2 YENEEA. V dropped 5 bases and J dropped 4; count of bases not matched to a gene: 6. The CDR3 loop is CASSQSTSGGYNEQFF. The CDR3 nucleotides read TGTGCCAGCAGCCAGTCGACTAGCGGGGGATACAATGAGCAGTTCTTC.

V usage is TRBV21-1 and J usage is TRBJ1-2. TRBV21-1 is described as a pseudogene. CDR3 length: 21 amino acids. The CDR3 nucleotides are TGTGCCAGCAGCAAAAGGGACTTAGGTAAGGGGAGGATACCCCCTAACTATGGCTACACCTTC. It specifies CASSKRDLGKGRIPPNYGYTF.

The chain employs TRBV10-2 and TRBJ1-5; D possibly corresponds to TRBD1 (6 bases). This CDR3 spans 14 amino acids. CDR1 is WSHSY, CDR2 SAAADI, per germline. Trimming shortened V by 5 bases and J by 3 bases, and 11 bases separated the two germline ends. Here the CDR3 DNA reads TGCGCCAGCAGTTTGACAGGTTACAATCAGCCCCAGCATTTT. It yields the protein CASSLTGYNQPQHF.

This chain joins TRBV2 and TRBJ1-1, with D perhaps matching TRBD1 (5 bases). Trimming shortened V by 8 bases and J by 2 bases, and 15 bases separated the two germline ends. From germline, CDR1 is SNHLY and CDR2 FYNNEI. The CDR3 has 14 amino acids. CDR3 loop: CASQTTQGNTEAFF. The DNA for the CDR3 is TGTGCCAGCCAAACCACTCAGGGCAACACTGAAGCTTTCTTT.

In DNA form, the CDR3 reads TGTGCCAGCAGCGTAGCTGTGAGCCAAGAGACCCAGTACTTC. Translating gives CASSVAVSQETQYF. The V gene is TRBV9, the J gene TRBJ2-5, with no clear D. CDR3 length: 14 residues. Germline CDR1 reads SGDLS; CDR2 reads YYNGEE. Deletions cut 0 bases from V and 1 base from J, with 7 bases between.

CDR3 nucleotide sequence: TGTGCCAGCAGCTTATTTGAAGTGGCAAAAGCTTTCTTT. Translating it yields CASSLFEVAKAFF. V usage is TRBV7-9 and J usage is TRBJ1-1, with unresolved D. Trimming left V 2 bases short and J 9 bases short, with 13 bases between. This CDR3 comprises 13 residues. The germline gives CDR1 SEHNR, CDR2 FQNEAQ (reference sequence).

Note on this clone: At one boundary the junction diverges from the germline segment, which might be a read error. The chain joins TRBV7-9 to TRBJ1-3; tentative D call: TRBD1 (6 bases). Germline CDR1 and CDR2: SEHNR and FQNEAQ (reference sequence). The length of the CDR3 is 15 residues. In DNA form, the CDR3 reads TGTTCCAGCAGCTTAGCTGGGGGCCCTGGAAACACCATATATTTT. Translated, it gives CSSSLAGGPGNTIYF.

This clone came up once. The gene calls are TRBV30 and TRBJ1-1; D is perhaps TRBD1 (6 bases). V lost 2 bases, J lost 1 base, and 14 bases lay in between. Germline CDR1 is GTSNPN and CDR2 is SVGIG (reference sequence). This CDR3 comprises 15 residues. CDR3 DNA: TGTGCCTGGAGTACAACGACAGGTGGGAACACTGAAGCTTTCTTT. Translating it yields CAWSTTTGGNTEAFF.

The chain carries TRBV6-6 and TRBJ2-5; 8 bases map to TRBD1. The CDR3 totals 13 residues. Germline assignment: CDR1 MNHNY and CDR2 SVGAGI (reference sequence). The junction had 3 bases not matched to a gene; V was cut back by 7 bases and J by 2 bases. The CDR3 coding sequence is TGTGCCAGCATCGGGACAGGACAAGAGACCCAGTACTTC. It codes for CASIGTGQETQYF.

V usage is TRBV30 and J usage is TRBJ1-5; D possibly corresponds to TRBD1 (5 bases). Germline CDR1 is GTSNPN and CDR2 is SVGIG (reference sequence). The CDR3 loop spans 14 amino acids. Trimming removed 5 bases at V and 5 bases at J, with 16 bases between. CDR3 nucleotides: TGTGCCTGGGGGGGGTACGGCACGCATCAGCCCCAGCATTTT. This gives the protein CAWGGYGTHQPQHF.

The CDR3 DNA is TGTGCCACCAGCAGAGATGGCCAGCCCCAGCATTTT. Protein sequence: CATSRDGQPQHF. The V gene is TRBV15, the J gene TRBJ1-5; no clear D. The V end lost 0 bases, the J end lost 7 bases, and 4 bases lay between the germline ends. Germline assignment: CDR1 LNHNV and CDR2 YYDKDF (reference sequence). The CDR3 is made up of 12 amino acids.